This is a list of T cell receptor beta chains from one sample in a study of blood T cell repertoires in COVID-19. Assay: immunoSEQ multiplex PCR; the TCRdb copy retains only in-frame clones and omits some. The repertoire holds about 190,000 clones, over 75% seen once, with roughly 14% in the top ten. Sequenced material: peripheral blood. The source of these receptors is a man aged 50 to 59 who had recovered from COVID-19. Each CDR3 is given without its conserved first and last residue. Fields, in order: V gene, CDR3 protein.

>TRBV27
ASSFSSMAGRGPRNQPQH
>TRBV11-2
ASSLVIHEQF
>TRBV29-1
SVQQLSGNTIY
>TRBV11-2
ASSLVLAGGVAEQF
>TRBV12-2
ASRAKRGLVVDEQF
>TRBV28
ASSFPHRGQAF
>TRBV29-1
SVAGLAGRFETQY
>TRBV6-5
ASSYSVTGTDTQY
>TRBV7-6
ASSFGTSGTYEQY
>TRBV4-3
ASSQTTESGNTIY
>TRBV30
AWGPGTSGYNEQF
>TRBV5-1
ASSLVMAGGSYEQY
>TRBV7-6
ASSLSGGPVNEQF
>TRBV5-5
ASSLTGSTDTQY
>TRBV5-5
ASSLGLAGAYQETQY